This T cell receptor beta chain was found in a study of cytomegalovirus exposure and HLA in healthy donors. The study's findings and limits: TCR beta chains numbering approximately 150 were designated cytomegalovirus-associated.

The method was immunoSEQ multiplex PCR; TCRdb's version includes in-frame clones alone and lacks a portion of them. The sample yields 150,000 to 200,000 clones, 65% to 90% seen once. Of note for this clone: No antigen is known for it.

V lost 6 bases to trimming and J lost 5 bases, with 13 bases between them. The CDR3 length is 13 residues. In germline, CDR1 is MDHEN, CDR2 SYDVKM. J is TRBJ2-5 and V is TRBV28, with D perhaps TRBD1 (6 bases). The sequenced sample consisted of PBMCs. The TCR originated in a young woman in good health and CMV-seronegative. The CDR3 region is CASSYGQMETQYF. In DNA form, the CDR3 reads TGTGCCAGCAGCTATGGACAGATGGAGACCCAGTACTTC. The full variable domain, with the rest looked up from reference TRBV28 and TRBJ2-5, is DVKVTQSSRYLVKRTGEKVFLECVQDMDHENMFWYRQDPGLGLRLIYFSYDVKMKEKGDIPEGYSVSREKKERFSLILESASTNQTSMYLCASSYGQMETQYFGPGTRLLVL.